This entry describes one T cell receptor beta chain. The antigen remains unidentified. This entry comes from a study of shared clonotypes between healthy human individuals. Overall study results and limits: The study drew on few donors, limiting represented genetic and exposure-history diversity.

Every subset had its genomic DNA shared out evenly among several immunoSEQ plates. Sequencing was performed on unsorted PBMC DNA using ten immunoSEQ deep assay plates. Authors' processing steps: From ImmunoSEQ came sequences covering only the junction and carrying no quality scores, so filtering differed. Method: immunoSEQ multiplex PCR; TCRdb's copy keeps in-frame clones and lacks some. The V and J calls and the clone size are those of that table, but D and trimming were determined from the DNA. The data show about 480,000 clones, with roughly 79% seen just once and about 12% held by the top ten. The V gene lost 3 bases and the J gene lost 8 bases, with 5 bases spanning the gap. Germline V lookup: CDR1 SNHLY, CDR2 FYNNEI. The CDR3 is 11 amino acids.

This rearrangement joins TRBV2 to TRBJ2-1, with D hard to call. Source material: PBMCs. This TCR came from a woman aged 40 to 50 in good health. Some clones in this sample may be carry-over from other donors' samples. CDR3 DNA sequence: TGTGCCAGCAGTGAGGGATATGAGCAGTTCTTC. Translation gives CASSEGYEQFF.